The table lists the clone carrying this T cell receptor (beta chain) with many counts. These data come from a study of identical twins. cDNA carried unique molecular identifiers, and a universal primer site was added by template switching. Via MiXCR, TCRdb re-called the 5' RACE reads, giving one row per CDR3 protein. Here the sample spans approximately 210,000 distinct CDR3 sequences, approximately 15% being singletons. This CDR3 spans 12 amino acids. Germline-derived CDR1 and CDR2 are SQVTM and ANQGSEA. With 4 bases removed from V and 6 bases from J, the gap between germline ends came to 13 bases. These data were likewise used in another study, on T cells expressing NK-cell markers. That study adds: One observes that, in a handful of donors, these clonotypes were also the leading ones within the CD3+CD56-NKG2C+ fraction.

This clonotype was obtained from a woman aged 18-29 years in good health. The material sequenced was CD8+ T cells sorted from blood. The rearrangement links TRBV29-1 to TRBJ2-7; weak D call: TRBD1 (6 bases). CDR3 amino acids: CSVATGKGEQYF. The CDR3 coding sequence is TGCAGCGTTGCCACAGGGAAAGGCGAGCAGTACTTC.